The rows below give T cell receptor beta chains drawn from one sample of a study of blood T cell repertoires in COVID-19. Repertoires were generated with immunoSEQ multiplex PCR, while TCRdb's copy carries only in-frame clones and drops some. The repertoire includes 200,000 or so clones, about 90% of them detected once, and about 0.81% sits in the top ten. Material: peripheral blood. These receptors all stem from a woman in her sixties or seventies with acute or convalescent COVID-19. CDR3s include the opening cysteine and the closing phenylalanine or tryptophan. A D gene is named only where the DNA matches it firmly. Not every row has a clone size; where given, it reads once, few, many or a size class.

j_gene,abundance,v_gene,len,d_gene,CDR3nt,CDR3aa
TRBJ2-5,NA,TRBV19,15,TRBD1,TGTGCCAGTAGTTCACCGGGACAGGGTAGGGAGACCCAGTACTTC,CASSSPGQGRETQYF
TRBJ2-7,NA,TRBV25-1,12,NA,TGTGCCAGCAGTGGGGCCTCCTACGAGCAGTACTTC,CASSGASYEQYF
TRBJ1-2,NA,TRBV5-1,14,TRBD1,TGCGCCAGCAGCTCTCCAGGGGGCCTACTTGGCTACACCTTC,CASSSPGGLLGYTF
TRBJ1-2,NA,TRBV6-5,13,TRBD1,TGTGCCAGCAGCTGGACAGGGAGCGATGGCTACACCTTC,CASSWTGSDGYTF
TRBJ2-5,once,TRBV20-1,12,NA,TGCAGTGCTAGTGCCCCGCAAGAGACCCAGTACTTC,CSASAPQETQYF
TRBJ2-1,NA,TRBV3-1/TRBV3-2,17,TRBD1,TGTGCCAGCAGCCAACGCCAGGGGGTAGCACCTTACAATGAGCAGTTCTTC,CASSQRQGVAPYNEQFF
TRBJ2-7,NA,TRBV6-5,15,TRBD2,TGTGCCAGCAGTTACAGGGGGAGCGGGGGCTACGAGCAGTACTTC,CASSYRGSGGYEQYF
TRBJ2-1,NA,TRBV2,14,TRBD2,TGTGCCAGCAGTGTGGGCGGGGGGGTCAATGAGCAGTTCTTC,CASSVGGGVNEQFF
TRBJ2-5,NA,TRBV16,15,TRBD1,TGTGCCAGCAGCCAAAGGGGGACAGGGCTAGAGACCCAGTACTTC,CASSQRGTGLETQYF
TRBJ1-2,NA,TRBV4-1,16,TRBD1,TGCGCCAGCAGCCAAGATCTGGACAGGGGTGTGTTTGGCTACACCTTC,CASSQDLDRGVFGYTF
TRBJ2-2,NA,TRBV5-1,15,TRBD2,TGCGCCAGCAGCTCGGGACTAGAGGGGGCCGGGGAGCTGTTTTTT,CASSSGLEGAGELFF
TRBJ1-5,NA,TRBV2,12,NA,TGTGCCAGCAGTGCAGGGGTACAGCCCCAGCATTTT,CASSAGVQPQHF
TRBJ2-7,few,TRBV3-1/TRBV3-2,16,TRBD2,TGTGCCAGCAGCCAACTTGACGGACTAGGACTGAGGGAGCAGTACTTC,CASSQLDGLGLREQYF
TRBJ2-3,NA,TRBV19,15,NA,TGTGCCAGTAGTCCTCTTAAAGGGGCCACAGATACGCAGTATTTT,CASSPLKGATDTQYF
TRBJ1-2,NA,TRBV5-8,13,TRBD1,TGTGCCAGCAGCTTGCGCAGGGGGGATGGCTACACCTTC,CASSLRRGDGYTF
TRBJ1-4,NA,TRBV5-1,14,TRBD1,TGCGCCAGCAGCTCGTGGACAGGGGAGGAAAAACTGTTTTTT,CASSSWTGEEKLFF
TRBJ2-5,NA,TRBV14,11,NA,TGTGCCAGCAGCCAAGTCGGGTCCCAGTACTTC,CASSQVGSQYF
TRBJ1-5,NA,TRBV28,15,TRBD1,TGTGCCAGCAGTTTACTTCGACAGGGCGTGAAGCCCCAGCATTTT,CASSLLRQGVKPQHF
TRBJ2-1,NA,TRBV24-1,16,NA,TGTGCCACCAGTGACGCTGGGAGCGGAGGTAACGATGAGCAGTTCTTC,CATSDAGSGGNDEQFF
TRBJ1-1,NA,TRBV6-6,14,NA,TGTGCCAGCAGTTCGAAACGGGGGAACACTGAAGCTTTCTTT,CASSSKRGNTEAFF
TRBJ2-1,NA,TRBV5-1,15,NA,TGCGCCAGCAGCTTAACAGGGCCCTCCTACAATGAGCAGTTCTTC,CASSLTGPSYNEQFF
TRBJ2-1,NA,TRBV27,15,TRBD2,TGTGCCAGCAGTTTAATTCCTAGCGGTTACAATGAGCAGTTCTTC,CASSLIPSGYNEQFF
TRBJ2-7,NA,TRBV4-2,16,TRBD1,TGTGCCAGCAGCCAAGGCCAGGGGGCCCCAACCTACGAGCAGTACTTC,CASSQGQGAPTYEQYF
TRBJ2-3,NA,TRBV5-1,18,TRBD2,TGCGCCAGCAGCCATGGGACTAGCGGGAGGGTCCGCCCAGATACGCAGTATTTT,CASSHGTSGRVRPDTQYF
TRBJ1-1,NA,TRBV2,14,NA,TGTGCCAGCAGTGTGAGGCCCCCGAACACTGAAGCTTTCTTT,CASSVRPPNTEAFF
TRBJ1-6,NA,TRBV9,16,TRBD1,TGTGCCAGCAGCGTAGGACAGGGACTTACTTATTCACCCCTCCACTTT,CASSVGQGLTYSPLHF
TRBJ1-4,once,TRBV7-6,13,NA,TGTGCCAGCAGCTTGGTTAGAAGCGAAAAACTGTTTTTT,CASSLVRSEKLFF
TRBJ1-1,NA,TRBV2,12,TRBD1,TGTGCCAGCAGTGGGGACAGTAGGAAAGCTTTCTTT,CASSGDSRKAFF
TRBJ2-2,NA,TRBV3-1/TRBV3-2,16,NA,TGTGCCAGCAGCCAAGTAGGTCGGGGGGCCACCGGGGAGCTGTTTTTT,CASSQVGRGATGELFF
TRBJ2-5,NA,TRBV6-2/TRBV6-3,13,NA,TGTGCCAGCAGTTGGCAGGCCGCGGAGACCCAGTACTTC,CASSWQAAETQYF
TRBJ2-1,NA,TRBV7-2,15,TRBD2,TGTGCCAGCAGCTTTGCTAGCGGGAGTTTGAATGAGCAGTTCTTC,CASSFASGSLNEQFF
TRBJ2-7,NA,TRBV19,16,NA,TGTGCCTCCAAAGGGAGCCGACTAGGTCCCTCCTACGAGCAGTACTTC,CASKGSRLGPSYEQYF
TRBJ1-4,NA,TRBV10-2,15,NA,TGCGCCAGCAGTGAGTCGCACCGAGGGAATGAAAAACTGTTTTTT,CASSESHRGNEKLFF
TRBJ2-2,once,TRBV2,13,NA,TGTGCCAGCAGAGGGGCTAACACCGGGGAGCTGTTTTTT,CASRGANTGELFF
TRBJ2-7,NA,TRBV6-5,15,TRBD2,TGTGCCAGCAGTTACTCGAGGCTAGCGGGGGTTGAGCAGTACTTC,CASSYSRLAGVEQYF